The present entry profiles one TCR beta chain with its context. No antigen is known for it. Base qualities are not recorded, but no much larger clone differs from it by a single base. TCRbeta CDR3 regions were amplified from genomic DNA using the immunoSEQ Assay, a bias-controlled multiplex PCR. The study's own analysis went as follows. Within the assay, amplification of reference gene primers was used to estimate how many nucleated cells each sample contained. To quantify the absolute abundance of each unique TCRbeta CDR3 rearrangement, sequence reads were collapsed and filtered. Productive Simpson clonality was computed per sample as the square root of Simpson's diversity index over productive rearrangements. TCRdb's version of the immuneACCESS table is confined to in-frame rearrangements and falls short of the full clone set. An unresolved V gene accounts for under half of the shortfall where checked; the remainder is of unknown origin. That table furnishes V, J and clone size, whereas the DNA furnished D and trimming. The sample profile shows 85,000 to 95,000 clones; around 88% of them were found once. The ten largest clones capture about 25% of the sample.

The entry originates in a study of blood T cell repertoires in COVID-19 (TCRdb year 2020). With respect to the entire study: Collaborator samples came from the United States, Italy and Spain and covered acute and convalescent phases of COVID-19. The prospective study material was composed of cDNA or gDNA derived from T cells, B-cell-depleted T cells, or PBMCs. Subjects who had been exposed to COVID-19, were actively infected with it, or had recovered from it provided the deeply sampled blood TCRbeta repertoires that made up the dataset. A freely available public database, intended as a resource for researchers studying the immune response to SARS-CoV-2, is where the repertoires were released. The samples were drawn from the first 160 participants of the ongoing ImmuneRACE study and from 1,254 subjects provided by 6 global collaborators. The sample metadata nearly always contained a de-identified subject ID, COVID-19 status, age in years and sex. HLA class I and class II types, where available, came from metadata supplied by the sample provider rather than from assay-based typing.

Overall study results and their limits: How much clinical and demographic metadata was included differed by source and by participant, and the metadata was provided uncurated.

The collaborating institutions used their own protocols to collect whole blood in K2EDTA tubes. For TCRbeta analysis, collaborator samples were shipped as frozen whole blood, as isolated PBMCs, or as DNA extracted from either sample type. The TCR sequence derives from a human donor in a cohort sampled during active COVID-19. The material sequenced was peripheral blood.

In nucleotide form, the sequence is TGTGCCAGCAGTGATATCGGGAACTATGGCTACACCTTC. Protein translation: CASSDIGNYGYTF. Recombination connected TRBV6-1 to TRBJ1-2, with no D gene named confidently. V loses 3 bases of germline sequence and J loses 2 bases, and the interval between the two ends is 7 bases. CDR1 is given as MNHNS and CDR2 as SASEGT, both from the germline V gene. The CDR3 has 13 amino acids, counting the end cysteine and phenylalanine. The retained sequence is limited to the CDR3, 39 bases, with the frame set at the first base.